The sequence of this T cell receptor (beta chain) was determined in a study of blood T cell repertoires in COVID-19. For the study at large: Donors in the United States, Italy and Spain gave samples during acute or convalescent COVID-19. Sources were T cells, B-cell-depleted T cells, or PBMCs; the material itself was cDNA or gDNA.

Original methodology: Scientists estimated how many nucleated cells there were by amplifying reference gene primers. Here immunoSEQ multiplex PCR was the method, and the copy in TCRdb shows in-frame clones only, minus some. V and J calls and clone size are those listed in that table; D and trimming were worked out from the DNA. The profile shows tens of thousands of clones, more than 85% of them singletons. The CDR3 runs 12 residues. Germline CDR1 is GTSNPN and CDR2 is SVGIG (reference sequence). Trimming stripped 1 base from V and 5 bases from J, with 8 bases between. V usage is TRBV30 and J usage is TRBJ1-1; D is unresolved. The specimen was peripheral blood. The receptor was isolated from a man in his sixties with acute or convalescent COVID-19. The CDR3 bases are TGTGCCTGGAGTGCGGGTTGGACTGAAGCTTTCTTT. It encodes CAWSAGWTEAFF.